This entry describes one TCR beta chain. The data derive from a study of blood T cell repertoires in COVID-19. For the study at large: PBMCs, B-cell-depleted T cells, or T cells were the source of the cDNA or gDNA that made up the material.

Original methodology: Scientists estimated how many nucleated cells there were by amplifying reference gene primers. TCRdb's copy holds only in-frame clones and misses some; the assay was immunoSEQ multiplex PCR. The DNA gave D and trimming, while V, J and clone size come from that table. The table includes some 50,000 clones, 93% detected once. Seattle's cohort entered during active infection and was followed longitudinally. The CDR3 sequence is 15 residues long. The V gene end was trimmed by 5 bases and the J gene end by 0 bases; junction bases not matched to a gene: 6. Per germline, CDR1 SGHKS and CDR2 YYEKEE (reference sequence).

Sequenced: peripheral blood. The sequence came from a man aged 55-75 years with COVID-19, enrolled during active disease. V usage is TRBV5-5 and J usage is TRBJ1-2; 8 positions agree with TRBD1. The CDR3 bases are TGTGCCAGCAGGCAGACAGGGGCCACTAACTATGGCTACACCTTC. This sequence encodes CASRQTGATNYGYTF.